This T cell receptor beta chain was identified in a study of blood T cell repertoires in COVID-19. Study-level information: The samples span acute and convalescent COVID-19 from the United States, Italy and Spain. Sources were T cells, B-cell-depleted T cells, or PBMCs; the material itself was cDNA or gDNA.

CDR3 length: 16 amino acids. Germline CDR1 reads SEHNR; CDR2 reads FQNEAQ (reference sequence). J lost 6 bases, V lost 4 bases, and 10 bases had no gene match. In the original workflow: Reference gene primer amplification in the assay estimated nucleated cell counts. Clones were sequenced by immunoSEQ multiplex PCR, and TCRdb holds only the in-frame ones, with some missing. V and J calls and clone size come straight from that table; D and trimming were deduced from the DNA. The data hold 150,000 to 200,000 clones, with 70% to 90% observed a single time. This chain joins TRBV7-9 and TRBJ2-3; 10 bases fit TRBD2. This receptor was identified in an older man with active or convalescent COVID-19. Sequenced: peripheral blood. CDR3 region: CASSSGLAGGLDTQYF. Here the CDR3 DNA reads TGTGCCAGCAGCTCAGGATTAGCGGGGGGTTTGGATACGCAGTATTTT. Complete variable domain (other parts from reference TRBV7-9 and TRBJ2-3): DTGVSQNPRHKITKRGQNVTFRCDPISEHNRLYWYRQTLGQGPEFLTYFQNEAQLEKSRLLSDRFSAERPKGSFSTLEIQRTEQGDSAMYLCASSSGLAGGLDTQYFGPGTRLTVL.